Below are 21 T cell receptor beta chains sequenced from a single sample in a study of blood T cell repertoires in COVID-19. The method was immunoSEQ multiplex PCR; TCRdb's version includes in-frame clones alone and lacks a portion of them. The top ten clones hold less than 20% of a sample with roughly 150,000 clones, over 70% of them seen once. The sequenced sample was peripheral blood. These receptor sequences come from a woman aged 70 to 79 who had recovered from COVID-19.

This clone was counted only a few times. The CDR3 reads CASTRDTGSGNTIYF. The CDR3, as DNA: TGCGCCAGCACCCGGGACACGGGCTCTGGAAACACCATATATTTT. This chain links TRBV4-1 with TRBJ1-3; D is possibly TRBD1 (6 bases). V dropped 7 bases and J dropped 0 bases, with 13 bases sitting between them. CDR1 is MGHRA and CDR2 is YSYEKL in the germline V gene. The CDR3 is 15 amino acids.

The chain recombines TRBV6-4 with TRBJ1-2, with D tentatively TRBD1 (5 bases). In germline, CDR1 is MRHNA, CDR2 SNTAGT. V was clipped by 2 bases and J by 7 bases, with 14 bases between them. CDR3 size: 14 residues. For the CDR3, the DNA is TGTGCCAGCAGTGACCAGGGAGGGGCATCTGGCTACACCTTC. This codes for CASSDQGGASGYTF.

The chain recombines TRBV20-1 with TRBJ1-4, with a weak D call TRBD1 (6 bases). Germline V CDR1 and CDR2: DFQATT, SNEGSKA (reference sequence). Trimming shortened V by 5 bases and J by 12 bases, and 13 bases separated the two germline ends. The CDR3 loop spans 11 amino acids. The CDR3: CSAVRDIELFF. In DNA form, the CDR3 reads TGCAGTGCTGTAAGGGACATCGAACTGTTTTTT.

The table lists this clone with a count of one. The chain recombines TRBV25-1 with TRBJ2-2, with 8 nucleotides matching TRBD1. V was pared by 8 bases and J by 8 bases, with 7 bases of the junction left unmatched. The CDR3 sequence is 13 residues long. Germline CDR1 and CDR2: MGHDK and SYGVNS. CDR3 residues: CASLRTGLGELFF. In DNA, the CDR3 is TGTGCCAGCCTTCGGACAGGGCTGGGGGAGCTGTTTTTT.

This clone was detected only once. The chain links TRBV12-3 or TRBV12-4 to TRBJ2-7, with 7 nucleotides matching TRBD2. This CDR3 has 13 residues. The trim removed 3 bases at V and 6 bases at J, leaving 5 bases unmatched. CDR3: CASSLGGRGEQYF. The CDR3 DNA reads TGTGCCAGCAGTTTGGGAGGGAGGGGCGAGCAGTACTTC.

The gene calls are TRBV3-1 (or the pseudogene TRBV3-2) and TRBJ2-2; TRBD1 might be the D (6 bases). The V gene's germline CDR1 is LGHDT and CDR2 YNNKEL (reference sequence). The CDR3 runs 17 residues. V lost 3 bases, J lost 2 bases, and 16 bases lay in between. CDR3 in DNA: TGTGCCAGCAGCCACCCCCCCGGGACACTAAACACCGGGGAGCTGTTTTTT. Protein product: CASSHPPGTLNTGELFF.

The rearrangement uses TRBV29-1 and TRBJ1-2; D possibly corresponds to TRBD1 (5 bases). V dropped 4 bases and J dropped 5 bases, with 17 bases sitting between them. In germline, CDR1 is SQVTM, CDR2 ANQGSEA. The CDR3 length is 14 residues. The CDR3 sequence is CSVAAGSAGYGYTF. CDR3 bases: TGCAGCGTTGCAGCGGGGTCGGCAGGGTATGGCTACACCTTC.

This clone was seen a single time. This sequence joins TRBV5-1 and TRBJ1-2; 8 bases are shared with TRBD1. Trimming removed 6 bases from V and 10 bases from J; junction bases left unmatched: 17. The CDR3 spans 15 residues. Germline-derived CDR1 and CDR2 are SGHRS and YFSETQ. In DNA form, the CDR3 reads TGCGCCAGCACACCAAGGGCAGGGGGCGAATCTGTCTACACCTTC. This codes for CASTPRAGGESVYTF.

V usage is TRBV30 and J usage is TRBJ1-5; the match to TRBD1 covers 7 bases. The CDR3 is 14 residues long. Germline V gene data show CDR1 as GTSNPN and CDR2 as SVGIG (reference sequence). J was trimmed by 7 bases and V by 5 bases; bases with no gene match: 11. The CDR3 region has the DNA TGTGCCTGGTCCCACGGAGGGGGCAGGCAGCCCCAGCATTTT. Translating gives CAWSHGGGRQPQHF.

To note about this clone: At one end, the junction sequence differs from germline, possibly due to a read error. The J gene is TRBJ2-1, the V gene TRBV15, with TRBD1 matching over 11 bases. The V gene's germline CDR1 is LNHNV and CDR2 YYDKDF (reference sequence). The CDR3 runs 17 residues. CDR3 residues: CATTREIAGQGVNEQFF. Written as DNA, the CDR3 is TGTGCCACCACCAGAGAGATCGCGGGACAGGGGGTCAATGAGCAGTTCTTC.

The chain links TRBV5-6 to TRBJ1-1, with TRBD1 identical over 8 bases. The CDR3 totals 13 residues. The trim removed 3 bases at V and 8 bases at J, leaving 6 bases unmatched. Germline assignment: CDR1 SGHDT and CDR2 YYEEEE. CDR3 in amino acids: CASSYTWTGEAFF. CDR3 DNA sequence: TGTGCCAGCAGCTATACCTGGACAGGGGAAGCTTTCTTT.

The chain couples TRBV3-1 (or the pseudogene TRBV3-2) to TRBJ2-7; 12 bases line up with TRBD2. After removal of 4 bases from V and 3 bases from J, the junction contained 4 bases not matched to a gene. CDR3 length: 15 residues. Per germline, CDR1 LGHDT and CDR2 YNNKEL (reference sequence). For the CDR3, the DNA is TGTGCCAGCAGCCCCCGGACTAGCGGGGTCTACGAGCAGTACTTC. Translation gives CASSPRTSGVYEQYF.

This clone was observed a handful of times. V is TRBV29-1 and J is TRBJ2-7; 7 bases are a match to TRBD1. CDR1 is SQVTM, CDR2 ANQGSEA, per germline. The CDR3 runs to 12 residues. The V segment lost 5 bases and the J segment 3 bases; nucleotides outside the gene matches: 4. The CDR3 is CSVPTGNYEQYF. The CDR3 region has the DNA TGCAGCGTTCCGACAGGGAACTACGAGCAGTACTTC.

V usage is TRBV10-2 and J usage is TRBJ2-1, with D hard to call. Germline V gene lookup returns CDR1 WSHSY and CDR2 SAAADI. The CDR3 totals 14 residues. V was shortened by 4 bases and J by 0 bases, with 7 bases between the two germline ends. CDR3 DNA sequence: TGCGCCAGCAGTGTGCGGAGCTCCTACAATGAGCAGTTCTTC. It translates to CASSVRSSYNEQFF.

The chain carries TRBV10-1 and TRBJ2-3, with TRBD2 identical over 13 bases. Germline-derived CDR1 and CDR2 are WNHNN and SYGVQD (reference sequence). The CDR3 has 15 amino acids. V shed 6 bases and J 4 bases; nucleotides not matched to a gene: 4. DNA for the CDR3: TGCGCCAGCAGCGGCGGACTAGCGGGGGCAGATACGCAGTATTTT. It is translated as CASSGGLAGADTQYF.

The rearrangement links TRBV21-1 to TRBJ2-5; the D call in the table, TRBD2, was not verified against the DNA. TRBV21-1 is termed a pseudogene. The CDR3 has 17 residues. CDR3 residues: CASSKGPGRGAWETQYF. The CDR3 region has the DNA TGTGCCAGCAGCAAAGGGCCCGGGCGGGGGGCGTGGGAGACCCAGTACTTC.

This chain joins TRBV10-3 and TRBJ2-7; perhaps TRBD2 as D (6 bases). This CDR3 comprises 15 residues. CDR1 and CDR2 from the germline V gene are ENHRY and SYGVKD. V lost 4 bases and J 4 bases, leaving 17 bases between the germline ends. The CDR3 loop is CAISGAGTGTYEQYF. The CDR3 DNA reads as TGTGCCATCAGTGGCGCGGGGACGGGCACTTACGAGCAGTACTTC.

The chain is built from TRBV9 and TRBJ1-3; D possibly corresponds to TRBD1 (5 bases). This CDR3 comprises 16 residues. The V end was cut by 4 bases, the J end by 0 bases, with 14 bases between. Germline-derived CDR1 and CDR2 are SGDLS and YYNGEE. The CDR3 loop reads CASSPTQGFSGNTIYF. The CDR3 nucleotides are TGTGCCAGCAGCCCGACCCAGGGATTCTCTGGAAACACCATATATTTT. The full variable domain, completed using reference TRBV9 and TRBJ1-3, is DSGVTQTPKHLITATGQRVTLRCSPRSGDLSVYWYQQSLDQGLQFLIQYYNGEERAKGNILERFSAQQFPDLHSELNLSSLELGDSALYFCASSPTQGFSGNTIYFGEGSWLTVV.

The chain links TRBV5-1 to TRBJ1-4; D is unclear. CDR1 and CDR2 from the germline V gene are SGHRS and YFSETQ. V gave up 0 bases and J gave up 14 bases, with 20 bases separating them. The CDR3 runs to 15 residues. The CDR3 region is CASSLEAPGEGGLFF. Written as DNA, the CDR3 is TGCGCCAGCAGCTTGGAGGCCCCTGGGGAAGGAGGGCTGTTTTTT.

The V call is TRBV4-3, the J call TRBJ2-3, with 12 bases fitting TRBD2. The junction had 9 bases not matched to a gene; V was cut back by 4 bases and J by 4 bases. The CDR3 runs 17 residues. CDR1 and CDR2 (germline): LGHNA, YSLEER. The CDR3 loop reads CASSRRPSGRGPDTQYF. CDR3 coding DNA: TGCGCCAGCAGCCGCCGACCTAGCGGGAGGGGGCCAGATACGCAGTATTTT.

A remark on this clone: The sample holds other DNA sequences that translate to the same CDR3. CDR3 amino acids: CAWSVGGDTQYF. CDR3 sequence (DNA): TGTGCCTGGAGTGTGGGGGGGGATACGCAGTATTTT. V is TRBV30 and J is TRBJ2-3, with 7 nucleotides matching TRBD2. This CDR3 contains 12 residues. V shed 0 bases and J 6 bases; nucleotides not matched to a gene: 0. The germline gives CDR1 GTSNPN, CDR2 SVGIG (reference sequence).